This T cell receptor beta chain stems from a study of blood T cell repertoires in COVID-19. Germline assignment: CDR1 WNHNN and CDR2 SYGVQD (reference sequence). V was cut by 6 bases and J by 8 bases, with 13 bases left in between. This CDR3 is built from 13 residues. This table comes from immunoSEQ multiplex PCR, and its TCRdb copy is limited to in-frame clones, with some not included. This sample has approximately 60,000 clones, with approximately 82% found just once. The TCR sequence derives from a woman older than 75 with acute or convalescent COVID-19. Input material: peripheral blood. The V gene is TRBV10-1, the J gene TRBJ1-4; no definite D call. CDR3 amino acids: CASSPGTYEKLFF. The CDR3 region has the DNA TGCGCCAGCAGCCCGGGAACCTACGAAAAACTGTTTTTT.